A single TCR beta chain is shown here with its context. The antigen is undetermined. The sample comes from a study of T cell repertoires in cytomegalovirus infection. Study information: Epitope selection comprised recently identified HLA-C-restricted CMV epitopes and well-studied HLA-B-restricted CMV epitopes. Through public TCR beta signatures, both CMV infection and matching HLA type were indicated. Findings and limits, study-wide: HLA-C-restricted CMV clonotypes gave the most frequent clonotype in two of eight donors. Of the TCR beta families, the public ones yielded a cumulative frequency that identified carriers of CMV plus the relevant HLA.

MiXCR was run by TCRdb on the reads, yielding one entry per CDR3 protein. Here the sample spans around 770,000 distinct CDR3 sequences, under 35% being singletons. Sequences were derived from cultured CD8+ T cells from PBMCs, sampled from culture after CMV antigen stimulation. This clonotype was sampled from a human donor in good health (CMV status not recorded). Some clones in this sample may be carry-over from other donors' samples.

Written as DNA, the CDR3 is TGTGCTAGTGGTTTGGTCTATCAGCCCCAGCATTTT. This gives the protein CASGLVYQPQHF. V and J are TRBV12-5 and TRBJ1-5; D uncertain. Germline V gives CDR1 LGHNT, CDR2 FRNRAP. This CDR3 region has 12 residues. The germline V and J ends were trimmed by 0 bases and 5 bases, with 2 bases remaining between them.